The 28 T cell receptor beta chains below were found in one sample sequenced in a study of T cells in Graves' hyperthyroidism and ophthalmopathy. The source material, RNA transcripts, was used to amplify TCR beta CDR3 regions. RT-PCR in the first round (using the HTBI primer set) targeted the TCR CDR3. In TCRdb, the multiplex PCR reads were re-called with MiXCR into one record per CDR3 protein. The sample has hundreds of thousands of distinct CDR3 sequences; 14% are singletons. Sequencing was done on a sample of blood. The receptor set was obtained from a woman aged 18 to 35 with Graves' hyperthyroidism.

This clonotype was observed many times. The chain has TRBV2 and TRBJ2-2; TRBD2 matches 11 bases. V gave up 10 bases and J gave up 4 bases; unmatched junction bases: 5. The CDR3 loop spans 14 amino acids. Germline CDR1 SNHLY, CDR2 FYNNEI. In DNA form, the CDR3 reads TGTGCCACTACTAGCGGGAGATCCACCGGGGAGCTGTTTTTT. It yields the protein CATTSGRSTGELFF.

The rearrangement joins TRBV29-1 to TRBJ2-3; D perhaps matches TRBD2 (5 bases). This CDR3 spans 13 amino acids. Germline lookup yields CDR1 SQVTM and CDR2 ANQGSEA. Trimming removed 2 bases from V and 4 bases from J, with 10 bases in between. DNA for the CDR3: TGCAGCGTTGAAACCCTAGCATCAGATACGCAGTATTTT. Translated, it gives CSVETLASDTQYF.

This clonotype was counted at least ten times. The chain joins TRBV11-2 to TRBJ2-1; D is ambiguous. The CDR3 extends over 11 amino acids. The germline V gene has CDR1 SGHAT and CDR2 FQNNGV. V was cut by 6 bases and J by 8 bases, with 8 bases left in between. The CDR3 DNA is TGTGCCAGCAGATCCCCCCATGAGCAGTTCTTC. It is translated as CASRSPHEQFF.

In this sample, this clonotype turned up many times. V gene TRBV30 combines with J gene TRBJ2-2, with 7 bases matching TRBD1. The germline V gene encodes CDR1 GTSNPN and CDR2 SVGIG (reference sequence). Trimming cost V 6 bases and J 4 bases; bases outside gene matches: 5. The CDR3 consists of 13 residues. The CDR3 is CACDRAGTGELFF. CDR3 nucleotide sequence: TGTGCCTGTGACAGGGCGGGCACCGGGGAGCTGTTTTTT.

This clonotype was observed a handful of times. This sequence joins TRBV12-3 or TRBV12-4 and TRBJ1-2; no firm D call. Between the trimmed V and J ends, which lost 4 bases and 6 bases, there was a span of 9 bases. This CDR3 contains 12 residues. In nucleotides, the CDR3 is TGTGCCAGCAGTTCACGAGCGGATGGCTACACCTTC. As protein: CASSSRADGYTF.

The CDR3 is CASSYGQSTGELFF. CDR3 sequence (DNA): TGTGCCAGCAGTTACGGCCAGTCCACCGGGGAGCTGTTTTTT. The rearrangement joins TRBV6-9 to TRBJ2-2; the D is unclear. Looked up from germline, CDR1 is MNHGY and CDR2 is SVAAGI. V lost 3 bases and J 4 bases, leaving 9 bases between the germline ends. The CDR3 consists of 14 residues.

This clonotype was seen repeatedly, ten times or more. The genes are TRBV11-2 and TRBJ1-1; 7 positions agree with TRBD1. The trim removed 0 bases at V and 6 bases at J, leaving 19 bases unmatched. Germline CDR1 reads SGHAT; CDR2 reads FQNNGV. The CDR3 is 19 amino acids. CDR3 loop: CASSLDLTGEVLFYAEAFF. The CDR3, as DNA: TGTGCCAGCAGCTTAGACCTTACAGGGGAGGTTTTATTCTACGCTGAAGCTTTCTTT.

CDR3 nucleotide sequence: TGTGCCAGCAGTAGCGGGAATGAGCAGTACTTC. Translation gives CASSSGNEQYF. The V call is TRBV12-3 or TRBV12-4, the J call TRBJ2-1, with 7 bases lining up with TRBD2. The assigned J gene may be wrong: the sequence end matches TRBJ2-7 better. The CDR3 sequence is 11 residues long.

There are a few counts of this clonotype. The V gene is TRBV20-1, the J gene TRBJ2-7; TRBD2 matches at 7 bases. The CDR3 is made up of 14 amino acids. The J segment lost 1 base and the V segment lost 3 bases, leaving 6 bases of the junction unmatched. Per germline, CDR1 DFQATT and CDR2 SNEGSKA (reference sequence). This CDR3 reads CSARSLAVSYEQYF. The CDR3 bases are TGCAGTGCTAGGAGTCTAGCGGTTTCCTACGAGCAGTACTTC.

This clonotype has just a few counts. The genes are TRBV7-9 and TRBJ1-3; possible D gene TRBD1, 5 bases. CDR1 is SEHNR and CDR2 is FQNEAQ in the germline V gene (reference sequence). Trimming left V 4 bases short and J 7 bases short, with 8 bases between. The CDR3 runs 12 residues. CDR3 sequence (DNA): TGTGCCAGCAGCTCTGCAGGGAACACCATATATTTT. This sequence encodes CASSSAGNTIYF.

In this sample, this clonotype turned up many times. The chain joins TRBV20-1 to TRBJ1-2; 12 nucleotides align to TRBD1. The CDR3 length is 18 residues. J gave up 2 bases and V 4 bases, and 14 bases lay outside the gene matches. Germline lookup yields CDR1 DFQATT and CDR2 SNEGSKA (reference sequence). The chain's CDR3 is CSATLLAEGQGANYGYTF. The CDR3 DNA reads TGCAGTGCTACCCTTCTAGCGGAGGGACAGGGGGCCAACTATGGCTACACCTTC.

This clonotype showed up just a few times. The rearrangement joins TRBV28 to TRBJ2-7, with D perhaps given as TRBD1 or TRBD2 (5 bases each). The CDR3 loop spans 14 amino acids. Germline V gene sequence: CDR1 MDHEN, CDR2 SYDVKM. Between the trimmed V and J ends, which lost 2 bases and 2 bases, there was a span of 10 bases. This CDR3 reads CASSLPGRAYEQYF. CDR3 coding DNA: TGTGCCAGCAGTTTACCAGGGAGAGCCTACGAGCAGTACTTC.

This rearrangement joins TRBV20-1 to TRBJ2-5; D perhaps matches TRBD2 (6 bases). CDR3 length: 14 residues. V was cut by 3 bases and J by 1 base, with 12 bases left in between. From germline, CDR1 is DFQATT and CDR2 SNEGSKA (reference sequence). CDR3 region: CSARTPSVQETQYF. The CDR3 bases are TGCAGTGCTAGGACACCTAGCGTCCAAGAGACCCAGTACTTC.

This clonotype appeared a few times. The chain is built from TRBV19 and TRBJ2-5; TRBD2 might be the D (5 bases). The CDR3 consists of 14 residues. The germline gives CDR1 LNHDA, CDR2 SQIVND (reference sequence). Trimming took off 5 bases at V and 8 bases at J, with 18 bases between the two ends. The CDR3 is CASSGRGFSGTQYF. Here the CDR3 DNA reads TGTGCCAGTAGTGGAAGAGGGTTTTCAGGTACCCAGTACTTC.

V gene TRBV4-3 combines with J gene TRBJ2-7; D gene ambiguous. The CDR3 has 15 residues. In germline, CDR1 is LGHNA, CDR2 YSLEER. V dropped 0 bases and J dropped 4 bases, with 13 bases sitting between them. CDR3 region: CASSQETVRPYEQYF. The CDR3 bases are TGCGCCAGCAGCCAAGAAACGGTCCGGCCATACGAGCAGTACTTC.

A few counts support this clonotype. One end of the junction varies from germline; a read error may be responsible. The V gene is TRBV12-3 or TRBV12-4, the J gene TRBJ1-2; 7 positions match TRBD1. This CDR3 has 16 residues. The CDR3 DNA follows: TGTGCCGGCAGTCCGGGGAGACAGGGACTAGTCTATGGCTACACCTTC. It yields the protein CAGSPGRQGLVYGYTF.

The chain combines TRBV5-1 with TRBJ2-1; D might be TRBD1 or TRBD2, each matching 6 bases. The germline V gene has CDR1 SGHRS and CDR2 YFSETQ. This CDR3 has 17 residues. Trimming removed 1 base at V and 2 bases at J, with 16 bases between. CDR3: CASSLLGASVTYNEQFF. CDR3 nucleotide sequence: TGCGCCAGCAGCTTGTTGGGGGCTAGCGTTACCTACAATGAGCAGTTCTTC.

The CDR3 here is CASSSFGTSNSYEQYF. DNA for the CDR3: TGTGCCAGCAGCTCGTTCGGGACTTCTAACTCCTACGAGCAGTACTTC. The rearrangement joins TRBV11-2 to TRBJ2-7, with D possibly matching TRBD2 (6 bases). Per the germline V gene, CDR1 is SGHAT and CDR2 is FQNNGV. Trimming removed 4 bases from V and 0 bases from J, with 16 bases in between. The length of the CDR3 is 16 residues.

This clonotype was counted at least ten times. The CDR3 spells CASSSPGKRSYNEQFF. In nucleotides, the CDR3 is TGTGCCAGCAGTTCTCCTGGAAAACGCTCCTACAATGAGCAGTTCTTC. This sequence joins TRBV28 and TRBJ2-1; D gene ambiguous. The CDR3 contains 16 residues. Germline CDR1 and CDR2: MDHEN and SYDVKM. V dropped 4 bases and J dropped 0 bases, with 13 bases sitting between them. The complete variable domain, with remaining parts taken from reference TRBV28 and TRBJ2-1, reads DVKVTQSSRYLVKRTGEKVFLECVQDMDHENMFWYRQDPGLGLRLIYFSYDVKMKEKGDIPEGYSVSREKKERFSLILESASTNQTSMYLCASSSPGKRSYNEQFFGPGTRLTVL.

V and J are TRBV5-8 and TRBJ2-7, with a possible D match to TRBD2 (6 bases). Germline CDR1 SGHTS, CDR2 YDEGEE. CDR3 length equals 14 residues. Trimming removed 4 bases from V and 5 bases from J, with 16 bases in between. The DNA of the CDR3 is TGTGCCAGCAGCATTTCGGGACTCAGAAACGAGCAGTACTTC. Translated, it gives CASSISGLRNEQYF.

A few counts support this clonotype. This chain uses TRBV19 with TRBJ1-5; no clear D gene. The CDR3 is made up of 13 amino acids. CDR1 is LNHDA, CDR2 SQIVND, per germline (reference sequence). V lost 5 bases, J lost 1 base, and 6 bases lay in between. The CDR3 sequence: CASSVSSNQPQHF. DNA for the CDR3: TGTGCCAGTAGTGTCAGCAGCAATCAGCCCCAGCATTTT. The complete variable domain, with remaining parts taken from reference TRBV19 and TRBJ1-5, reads DGGITQSPKYLFRKEGQNVTLSCEQNLNHDAMYWYRQDPGQGLRLIYYSQIVNDFQKGDIAEGYSVSREKKESFPLTVTSAQKNPTAFYLCASSVSSNQPQHFGDGTRLSIL.

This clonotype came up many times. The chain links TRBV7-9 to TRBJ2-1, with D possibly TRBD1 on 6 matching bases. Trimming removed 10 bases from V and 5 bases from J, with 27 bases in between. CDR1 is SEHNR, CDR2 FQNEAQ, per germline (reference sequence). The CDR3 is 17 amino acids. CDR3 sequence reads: CATRGAARSRTDNEQFF. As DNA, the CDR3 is TGTGCCACGCGTGGTGCAGCGCGTTCGAGGACAGACAATGAGCAGTTCTTC.

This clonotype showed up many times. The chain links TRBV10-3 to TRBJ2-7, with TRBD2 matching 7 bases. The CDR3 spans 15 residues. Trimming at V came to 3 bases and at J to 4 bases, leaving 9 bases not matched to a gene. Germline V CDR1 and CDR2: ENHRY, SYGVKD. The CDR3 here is CAISDPLADRYEQYF. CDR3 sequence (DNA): TGTGCCATCAGTGACCCCCTAGCGGACCGATACGAGCAGTACTTC.

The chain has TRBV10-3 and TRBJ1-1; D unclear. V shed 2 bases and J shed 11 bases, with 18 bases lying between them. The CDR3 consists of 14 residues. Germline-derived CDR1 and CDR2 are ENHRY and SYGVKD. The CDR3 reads CAISEPRLLPGAFF. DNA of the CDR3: TGTGCCATCAGTGAGCCACGGCTTCTGCCGGGGGCTTTCTTT.

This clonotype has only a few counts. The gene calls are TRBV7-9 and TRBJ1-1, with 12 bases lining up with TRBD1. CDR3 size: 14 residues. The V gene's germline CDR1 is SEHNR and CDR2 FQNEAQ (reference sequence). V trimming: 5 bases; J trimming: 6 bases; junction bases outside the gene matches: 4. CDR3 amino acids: CASSRGQGASEAFF. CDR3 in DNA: TGTGCCAGCAGCCGGGGACAGGGGGCCTCTGAAGCTTTCTTT.

CDR3 loop: CASSEYLGSEAFF. CDR3 sequence (DNA): TGTGCCAGCAGTGAATATTTAGGGTCTGAAGCTTTCTTT. The rearrangement uses TRBV25-1 and TRBJ1-1; D is uncertain. V was cut by 0 bases and J by 6 bases, with 8 bases left in between. This CDR3 has 13 amino acids. Germline lookup yields CDR1 MGHDK and CDR2 SYGVNS.

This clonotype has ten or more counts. CDR3: CASSTTGTGAISSYNEQFF. For the CDR3, the DNA is TGTGCCAGCAGCACAACCGGGACAGGGGCCATAAGCTCCTACAATGAGCAGTTCTTC. The chain combines TRBV7-3 with TRBJ2-1; 10 positions agree with TRBD1. The CDR3 consists of 19 residues. Germline V gene data show CDR1 as SGHTA and CDR2 as FQGTGA. Trimming took 5 bases from V and 0 from J; bases not matched to a gene: 13.

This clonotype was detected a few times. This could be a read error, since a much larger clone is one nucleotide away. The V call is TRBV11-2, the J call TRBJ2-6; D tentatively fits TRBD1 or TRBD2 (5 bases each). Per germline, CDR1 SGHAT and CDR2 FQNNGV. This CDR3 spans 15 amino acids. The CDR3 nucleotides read TGTGCCAGCAGCCCCCCCGGGGCTGGGGCCAACGTCCAGACTTTC. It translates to CASSPPGAGANVQTF. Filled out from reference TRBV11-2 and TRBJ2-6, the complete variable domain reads EAGVAQSPRYKIIEKRQSVAFWCNPISGHATLYWYQQILGQGPKLLIQFQNNGVVDDSQLPKDRFSAERLKGVDSTLKIQPAKLEDSAVYLCASSPPGAGANVQTFGAGSRLTVL.